This T cell receptor beta chain was captured by sequencing in a study of CD8 T cells in ankylosing spondylitis. On this clonotype: The antigen remains unidentified.

TCRdb redid the calling of the 5' RACE reads with MiXCR, one entry per CDR3 protein. Of about 250,000 distinct CDR3 sequences listed, 30% to 35% are singletons. This CDR3 contains 14 residues. The V end was cut by 5 bases, the J end by 9 bases, with 18 bases between. General study results and limits: Earlier literature documents some of the motif variants in reactive arthritis synovial fluid and blood.

What was sequenced was blood, either unsorted or a sorted T cell fraction (not recorded which). The receptor was derived from a male donor with ankylosing spondylitis or in good health (not recorded which). The chain links TRBV12-3 or TRBV12-4 to TRBJ2-3; no clear D gene. The CDR3 reads CASSTTREVYTQYF. As DNA, the CDR3 is TGTGCCAGCAGTACCACTCGCGAGGTTTACACGCAGTATTTT.